One sample yielded the 12 T cell receptor beta chains listed below, sequenced in a study of T cells in Graves' hyperthyroidism and ophthalmopathy. RNA transcripts were the template for amplifying TCR beta CDR3 regions. The HTBI primer set drove a first-round RT-PCR of the TCR CDR3. TCRdb re-analysed the multiplex PCR reads in MiXCR, keeping a single row per CDR3 protein. The data hold some 460,000 distinct CDR3 sequences, with about a sixth observed a single time. The sequencing sample was made of blood. These receptors all stem from a woman under 30 with Graves' hyperthyroidism.

This clonotype was counted ten times or more. This rearrangement joins TRBV11-2 to TRBJ1-2, with D hard to call. The CDR3 covers 13 residues. With 1 base removed from V and 8 bases from J, the gap between germline ends came to 11 bases. Germline V gives CDR1 SGHAT, CDR2 FQNNGV. DNA of the CDR3: TGTGCCAGCAGCTTAGGGACCGGGCGGGGCTACACCTTC. This translates into CASSLGTGRGYTF.

This clonotype was found a few times. The rearrangement uses TRBV29-1 and TRBJ2-5; no clear D gene. V lost 5 bases to trimming and J lost 3 bases, with 10 bases between them. Germline V lookup: CDR1 SQVTM, CDR2 ANQGSEA. This CDR3 region has 12 residues. CDR3 nucleotides: TGCAGCGTTTTCCCGGGTGAAGAGACCCAGTACTTC. Protein: CSVFPGEETQYF.

This clonotype was recorded many times. This chain links TRBV18 with TRBJ1-1, with 10 positions matching TRBD1. The CDR3 loop spans 17 amino acids. V shed 1 base, J shed 4 bases, and the junction held 9 bases outside the gene matches. Germline V lookup: CDR1 KGHSH, CDR2 LQKENI. In nucleotides, the CDR3 is TGTGCCAGCTCACCACTGAGACAGGGGGCGGGGGGCACTGAAGCTTTCTTT. This encodes CASSPLRQGAGGTEAFF. Drawing the rest from reference TRBV18 and TRBJ1-1, the complete variable domain is NAGVMQNPRHLVRRRGQEARLRCSPMKGHSHVYWYRQLPEEGLKFMVYLQKENIIDESGMPKERFSAEFPKEGPSILRIQQVVRGDSAAYFCASSPLRQGAGGTEAFFGQGTRLTVV.

The table lists this clonotype with a few counts. V gene TRBV12-3 or TRBV12-4 combines with J gene TRBJ2-7, with D maybe TRBD2 (5 bases). The ends were cut back, 7 bases at V and 6 bases at J, with 19 bases in the middle. The CDR3 spans 14 residues. The CDR3 reads CASKIRGPTGEQYF. Written as DNA, the CDR3 is TGTGCCAGCAAGATAAGAGGGCCTACCGGCGAGCAGTACTTC.

This clonotype was seen ten or more times. The chain joins TRBV5-1 to TRBJ2-5; D uncertain. CDR3 size: 15 residues. Germline V gene data show CDR1 as SGHRS and CDR2 as YFSETQ. Trimming removed 0 bases from V and 1 base from J, with 10 bases in between. CDR3 DNA: TGCGCCAGCAGCTTGGTGTTAGGGTTCCAAGAGACCCAGTACTTC. Translating it yields CASSLVLGFQETQYF.

There are many counts of this clonotype. The chain has TRBV12-3 or TRBV12-4 and TRBJ2-1; 9 bases align to TRBD1. V dropped 7 bases and J dropped 3; count of bases not matched to a gene: 7. The CDR3 is 15 amino acids. CDR3 nucleotide sequence: TGTGCCAGCATTCCCTCGACAGGGGGCTACAATGAGCAGTTCTTC. Translating gives CASIPSTGGYNEQFF.

This clonotype was detected ten times or more. The V gene is TRBV10-1, the J gene TRBJ2-5, with D maybe TRBD1 (5 bases). Per germline, CDR1 WNHNN and CDR2 SYGVQD (reference sequence). The CDR3 spans 13 residues. V dropped 4 bases and J dropped 6 bases, with 12 bases sitting between them. The CDR3 DNA reads TGCGCCAGCAGTGCAGGGTTGAGAAAGACCCAGTACTTC. Protein product: CASSAGLRKTQYF.

This clonotype was detected ten times or more. The chain couples TRBV28 to TRBJ1-2; TRBD1 aligns across 7 bases. Germline loops: CDR1 MDHEN, CDR2 SYDVKM. The CDR3 is 13 residues long. After removal of 4 bases from V and 8 bases from J, the junction contained 7 bases not matched to a gene. DNA for the CDR3: TGTGCCAGCAGTTCTCGGGACAGATACGGCTACACCTTC. Translating gives CASSSRDRYGYTF.

This clonotype was observed at least ten times. The CDR3 DNA follows: TGTGCCAGCAGTGAGGGAGGACTAGCGTCCGGGGAGCTGTTTTTT. This codes for CASSEGGLASGELFF. The genes are TRBV2 and TRBJ2-2; 9 positions match TRBD2. The CDR3 totals 15 residues. Germline assignment: CDR1 SNHLY and CDR2 FYNNEI. The J segment lost 6 bases and the V segment lost 3 bases, leaving 5 bases of the junction unmatched.

The chain is built from TRBV4-2 and TRBJ2-2, with TRBD2 matching over 14 bases. The CDR3 is made up of 20 amino acids. Germline assignment: CDR1 LGHNA and CDR2 YNFKEQ. The trim removed 0 bases at V and 6 bases at J, leaving 12 bases unmatched. CDR3 nucleotides: TGTGCCAGCAGCCAAGATGAGGCCGTCCGACTAGCGGGAGGGCCCGGGGAGCTGTTTTTT. Translating it yields CASSQDEAVRLAGGPGELFF.

This clonotype was counted many times. The V and J genes are TRBV20-1 and TRBJ1-3; possibly TRBD1 for D (6 bases). V was clipped by 5 bases and J by 4 bases, with 12 bases between them. Germline loops: CDR1 DFQATT, CDR2 SNEGSKA (reference sequence). This CDR3 region has 13 residues. This chain's CDR3 is CSAGTGTGNTIYF. The CDR3 nucleotides read TGCAGTGCTGGAACAGGGACGGGAAACACCATATATTTT.

This clonotype was picked up many times. The chain couples TRBV15 to TRBJ1-1; the match to TRBD1 covers 8 bases. The germline V gene encodes CDR1 LNHNV and CDR2 YYDKDF (reference sequence). The V segment lost 7 bases and the J segment 6 bases; nucleotides outside the gene matches: 13. This CDR3 is 15 amino acids long. The CDR3 here is CATTTATGVIAEAFF. The CDR3 coding sequence is TGTGCCACCACCACGGCGACAGGGGTGATAGCTGAAGCTTTCTTT.